This TCR beta chain was sequenced for a study of tumor-infiltrating lymphocytes in primary liver carcinoma. In the study overall: The cohort included men and women aged 30 to 69 years.

Regarding the study as a whole: About 7-25% of top clones, no more, were shared by all five regions.

This clonotype was detected only a few times. The antigen remains undetermined. The junction and the germline gene differ at one end; a read error may be behind it. A primer in the constant region served to generate TCR beta cDNA from roughly 550 ng of total RNA. It was through three nested multiplex PCR rounds of slightly modified ARM-PCR that TCR beta libraries arose. The two initial PCR rounds, roughly 10 cycles each, used TRBV1-TRBV30 forward and C-beta reverse primers. In TCRdb, the multiplex PCR reads were re-called with MiXCR into one record per CDR3 protein. The table lists around 60,000 distinct CDR3 sequences, around 64% of them singletons, with about 40% in the top ten. The CDR3 runs to 15 residues. Germline loops: CDR1 MNHNS, CDR2 SASEGT. Co-extraction of both nucleic acids (RNA and DNA) used 20-30 mg of unsorted bulk tissue. Surgical resection was used to treat these primary liver carcinoma patients.

Sequencing used liver tumor tissue from sampling region 4. This sample's subset: tumor region T4, right-lateral pole. The source of this sequence is a man aged 35-49 years with primary liver carcinoma and hepatitis B virus infection. The chain couples TRBV6-1 to TRBJ2-3; tentatively, D is TRBD1 (5 bases). CDR3: CASRVRGQATDMQYF. The CDR3 DNA sequence: TGTGCCAGCAGAGTTAGGGGCCAGGCTACAGATATGCAGTATTTT.